The following is a T cell receptor beta chain sequence with its context. The antigen is not known. These data come from a study of T cell responses to AZD1222 COVID-19 vaccine. Study results and limitations: The reported proportion of spike-specific TCRs targeting unmutated variant regions was nearly half. CD4 TCRs associated with vaccination spanned spike, dominating at 160-218 and 743-854. Clonal diversity may have been underestimated in mostly white British donors. Scientists sampled the repertoires only once the peak T cell response had passed.

Generated by immunoSEQ multiplex PCR, the TCRdb table keeps only in-frame clones and is missing some. The table shows tens of thousands of clones, with under 95% occurring only once. This CDR3 spans 14 amino acids. The germline V gene encodes CDR1 SQVTM and CDR2 ANQGSEA. V lost 0 bases to trimming and J lost 4 bases, with 11 bases between them. The clonotype comes from an adult who received the MenACWY meningococcal vaccine as a control. This sequence joins TRBV29-1 and TRBJ2-3; the D is unclear. The sequences come from peripheral blood, collected 28 days after the second dose of the MenACWY control vaccine. The CDR3 region is CSVEDPPPPDTQYF. The CDR3 nucleotides are TGCAGCGTTGAAGATCCACCCCCGCCAGATACGCAGTATTTT.